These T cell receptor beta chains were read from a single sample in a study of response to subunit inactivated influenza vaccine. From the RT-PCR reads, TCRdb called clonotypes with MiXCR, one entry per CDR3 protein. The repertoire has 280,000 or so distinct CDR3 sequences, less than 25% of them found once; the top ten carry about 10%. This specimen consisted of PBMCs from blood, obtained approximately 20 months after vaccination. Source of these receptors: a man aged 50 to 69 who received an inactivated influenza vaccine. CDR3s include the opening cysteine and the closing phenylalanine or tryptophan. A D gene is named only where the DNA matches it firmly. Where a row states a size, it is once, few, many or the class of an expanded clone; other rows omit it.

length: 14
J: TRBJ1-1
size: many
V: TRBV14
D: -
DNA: TGTGCCAGCAGCCAAGTTCCGATGAACACTGAAGCTTTCTTT
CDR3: CASSQVPMNTEAFF

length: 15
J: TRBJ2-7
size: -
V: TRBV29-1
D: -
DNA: TGCAGCGTTCCCGGGACAAGGAAGCGCTATAACGAGCAGTACTTC
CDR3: CSVPGTRKRYNEQYF

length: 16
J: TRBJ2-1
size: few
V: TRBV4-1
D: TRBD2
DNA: TGCGCCAGCAGCCAAGATCGAACTAGCGGTTGGAATGAGCAGTTCTTC
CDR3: CASSQDRTSGWNEQFF

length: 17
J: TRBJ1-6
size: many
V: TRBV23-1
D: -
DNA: TGCGCCAGCAGTCAACCCCAGGACAAGCTCTATAATTCACCCCTCCACTTT
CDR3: CASSQPQDKLYNSPLHF

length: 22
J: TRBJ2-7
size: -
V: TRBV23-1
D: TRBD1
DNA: TGCGCCAGCAGTCACTCCTTATGCTTTCTAGGACAGGGAGACCCAAACTCCTACGAGCAGTACTTC
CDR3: CASSHSLCFLGQGDPNSYEQYF

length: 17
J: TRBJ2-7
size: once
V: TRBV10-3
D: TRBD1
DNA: TGTGCCATCAGTGAAGGTTCCGGGACAGGGGGCCTCTACGAGCAGTACTTC
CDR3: CAISEGSGTGGLYEQYF

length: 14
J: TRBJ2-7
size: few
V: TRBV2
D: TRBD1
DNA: TGTGCCAGTCACGAGGCAGGGGGACCCTACGAGCAGTACTTC
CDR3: CASHEAGGPYEQYF

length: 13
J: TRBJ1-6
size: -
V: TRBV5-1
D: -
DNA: TGCGCCAGCAGCCCCAACATGGATTCACCCCTCCACTTT
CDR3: CASSPNMDSPLHF

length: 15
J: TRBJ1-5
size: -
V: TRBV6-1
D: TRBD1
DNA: TGTGCCAGCAGGGGGACAGCTTATAGCAATCAGCCCCAGCATTTT
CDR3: CASRGTAYSNQPQHF

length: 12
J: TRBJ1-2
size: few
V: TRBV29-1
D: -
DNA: TGCAGCGTTTCGGACCGAGACTATGGCTACACCTTC
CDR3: CSVSDRDYGYTF

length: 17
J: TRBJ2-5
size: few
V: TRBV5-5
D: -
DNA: TGTGCCAGCAGCTTGGCTATGGCCCTAAACCGGGCGGAGACCCAGTACTTC
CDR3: CASSLAMALNRAETQYF

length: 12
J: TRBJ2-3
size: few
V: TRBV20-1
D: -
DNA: TGCAGTGCTAGGGGAACGACAGATACGCAGTATTTT
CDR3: CSARGTTDTQYF

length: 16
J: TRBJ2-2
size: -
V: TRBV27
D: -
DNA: TGTGCCAGCACCATAGGGACCAAGTTCGGGTCCGGGGAGCTGTTTTTT
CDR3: CASTIGTKFGSGELFF

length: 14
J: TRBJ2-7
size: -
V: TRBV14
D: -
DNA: TGTGCCAGCAGCCAAGGAATGATTCTGGGCGAGCAGTACTTC
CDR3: CASSQGMILGEQYF

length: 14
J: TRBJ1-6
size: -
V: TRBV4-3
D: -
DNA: TGCGCCAGCAGCCAAATGGACGGCAATTCACCCCTCCACTTT
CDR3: CASSQMDGNSPLHF

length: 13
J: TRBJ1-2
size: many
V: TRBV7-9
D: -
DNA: TGTGCCAGCAGCCCCGTCACTACTTATGGCTACACCTTC
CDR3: CASSPVTTYGYTF

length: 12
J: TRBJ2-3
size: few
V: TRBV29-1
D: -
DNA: TGCAGCGTTGATTACAGAACAGATACGCAGTATTTT
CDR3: CSVDYRTDTQYF

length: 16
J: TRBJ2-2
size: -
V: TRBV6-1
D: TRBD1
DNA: TGTGCCAGCAGTGAAACCAGGGGGCCCGGGTCCGGGGAGCTGTTTTTT
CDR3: CASSETRGPGSGELFF

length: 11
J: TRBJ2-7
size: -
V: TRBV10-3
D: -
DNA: TGTGCCATCAGTGATTTAGTCGAGCAGTACTTC
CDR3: CAISDLVEQYF

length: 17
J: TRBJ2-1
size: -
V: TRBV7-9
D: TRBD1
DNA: TGTGCCAGCAGCGGGGGGAACGGGACAGGGTACAACAATGAGCAGTTCTTC
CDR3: CASSGGNGTGYNNEQFF

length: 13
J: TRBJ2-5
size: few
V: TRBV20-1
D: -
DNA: TGCAGTGCTAGATCCCCGTGGGGGGAGACCCAGTACTTC
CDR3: CSARSPWGETQYF

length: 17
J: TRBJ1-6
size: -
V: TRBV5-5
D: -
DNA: TGTGCCAGCAGCTTGAATAGCCGCAGCTCCTATAATTCACCCCTCCACTTT
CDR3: CASSLNSRSSYNSPLHF

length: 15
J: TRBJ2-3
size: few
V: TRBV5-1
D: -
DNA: TGCGCCAGCAGCTTGGAGCAGGGGAGCACAGATACGCAGTATTTT
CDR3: CASSLEQGSTDTQYF

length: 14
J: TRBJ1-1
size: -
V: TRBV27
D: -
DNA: TGTGCCAGCACCTACAGGGTGGGGAACACTGAAGCTTTCTTT
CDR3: CASTYRVGNTEAFF

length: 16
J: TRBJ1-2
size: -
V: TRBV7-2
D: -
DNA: TGTGCCAGCAGCCCCCAGGCGGTAGGGGTTGGAAGTGGCTACACCTTC
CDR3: CASSPQAVGVGSGYTF

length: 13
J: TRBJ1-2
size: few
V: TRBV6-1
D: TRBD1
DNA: TGTTACTGCGGGGACAGATTCACCTATGGCTACACCTTC
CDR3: CYCGDRFTYGYTF

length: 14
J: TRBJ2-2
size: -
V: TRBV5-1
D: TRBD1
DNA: TGCGCCAGCAGCAATGGACAGGGCTCCGGGGAGCTGTTTTTT
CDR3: CASSNGQGSGELFF

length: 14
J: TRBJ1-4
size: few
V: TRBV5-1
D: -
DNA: TGCGCCAGCAGCTTGGCCGGGGTTGGGGAAAAACTGTTTTTT
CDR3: CASSLAGVGEKLFF

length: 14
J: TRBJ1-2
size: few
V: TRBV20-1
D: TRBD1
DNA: TGCAGTGCCCATTCGGGGACAGTTAACTATGGCTACACCTTC
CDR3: CSAHSGTVNYGYTF

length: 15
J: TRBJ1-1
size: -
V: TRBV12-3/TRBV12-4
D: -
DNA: TGTGCCAGCAGTTTATTTCGGATACCGAACACTGAAGCTTTCTTT
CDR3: CASSLFRIPNTEAFF

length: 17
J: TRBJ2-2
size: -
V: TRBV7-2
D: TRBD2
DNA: TGTGCCAGCAGCTTAGTTGGAGCGGGGGGCCCCACCGGGGAGCTGTTTTTT
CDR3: CASSLVGAGGPTGELFF

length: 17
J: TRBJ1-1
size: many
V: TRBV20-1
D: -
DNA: TGCAGTGCTAGAACTACTCGAAGGGCGGGGATGAACACTGAAGCTTTCTTT
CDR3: CSARTTRRAGMNTEAFF

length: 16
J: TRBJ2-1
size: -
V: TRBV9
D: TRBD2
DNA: TGTGCCAGCAGCGTAGAAGGTAGCGGGATCGGGAATGAGCAGTTCTTC
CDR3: CASSVEGSGIGNEQFF

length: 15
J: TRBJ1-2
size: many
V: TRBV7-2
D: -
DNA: TGTGCCAGCGCTTCCCGGGTCTTAACCTCAAATGGCTACACCTTC
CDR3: CASASRVLTSNGYTF

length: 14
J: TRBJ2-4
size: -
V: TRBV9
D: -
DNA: TGTGCCAGCAGCGGAAGGGACTCCCATGACATTCAGTACTTC
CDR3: CASSGRDSHDIQYF